Below, 32 T cell receptor beta chains from the same sample are listed, as sequenced in a study of cytomegalovirus exposure and HLA in healthy donors. Use of 60 Vbeta and 13 Jbeta primers characterized the PCR. Measured with immunoSEQ multiplex PCR; TCRdb has only the in-frame clones, and not every one. The sample carries 150,000 to 200,000 clones, over 60% recorded once. Sequenced material: PBMCs. The receptors shown here come from a man in his forties in good health and CMV-seronegative.

The chain recombines TRBV30 with TRBJ1-2; D gene uncertain. Germline values: CDR1 GTSNPN, CDR2 SVGIG (reference sequence). This CDR3 contains 13 residues. The V and J ends lost 5 bases and 8 bases respectively, with 18 bases between them. The CDR3 sequence is CAWARGLQSGYTF. In nucleotides, the CDR3 is TGTGCCTGGGCCCGAGGGTTACAGAGCGGCTACACCTTC.

This clone was found once. The chain couples TRBV7-2 to TRBJ2-7; a possible D gene is TRBD1 (6 bases). V shed 5 bases and J shed 4 bases, with 18 bases lying between them. This CDR3 region has 15 residues. From germline, CDR1 is SGHTA and CDR2 FQGNSA. CDR3 bases: TGTGCCAGCAGCCCAAGAGAAGGGGGTGGGTACGAGCAGTACTTC. Amino acids: CASSPREGGGYEQYF.

This sequence joins TRBV18 and TRBJ1-3; TRBD1 aligns across 10 bases. Germline CDR1 is KGHSH and CDR2 is LQKENI. With 1 base clipped from V and 0 bases from J, the junction kept 6 bases outside the gene matches. CDR3 length: 18 residues. The CDR3 loop is CASSPLGTGVLSGNTIYF. Here the CDR3 DNA reads TGTGCCAGCTCACCACTGGGGACAGGGGTCCTCTCTGGAAACACCATATATTTT.

The chain has TRBV5-1 and TRBJ2-1; TRBD2 is a possible D gene (6 bases). CDR3 length: 13 residues. In germline, CDR1 is SGHRS, CDR2 YFSETQ. With 5 bases removed from V and 3 bases from J, the gap between germline ends came to 9 bases. CDR3 coding DNA: TGCGCCAGCAGAGGCGGGAACTACAATGAGCAGTTCTTC. Residues: CASRGGNYNEQFF.

The V call is TRBV7-7, the J call TRBJ1-4; tentative D call: TRBD1 (6 bases). The CDR3 consists of 11 residues. Germline values: CDR1 SSHAT, CDR2 FNYEAQ (reference sequence). V was trimmed by 7 bases and J by 8 bases, leaving 8 bases between them. CDR3 bases: TGTGCCAGCACAGGGGAGGAAAAACTGTTTTTT. Amino acids: CASTGEEKLFF.

The CDR3 spells CASSLGGQGSYEQFF. The CDR3 region has the DNA TGTGCCAGCAGCTTAGGGGGACAGGGGTCATATGAGCAGTTCTTC. The chain couples TRBV7-7 to TRBJ2-1; the match to TRBD1 covers 10 bases. The V and J ends lost 1 base and 8 bases, in that order; junction bases with no gene match: 5. Germline CDR1 SSHAT, CDR2 FNYEAQ (reference sequence). There are 15 residues in the CDR3.

V and J are TRBV9 and TRBJ2-5; 7 positions match TRBD2. Per germline, CDR1 SGDLS and CDR2 YYNGEE. The trim removed 4 bases at V and 5 bases at J, leaving 14 bases unmatched. The CDR3 contains 16 residues. CDR3 in DNA: TGTGCCAGCAGCCCCCTGACGGGAGGTGGTGAGGAGACCCAGTACTTC. Its protein is CASSPLTGGGEETQYF.

The chain uses TRBV7-2 and TRBJ2-2; possibly TRBD2 for D (6 bases). The CDR3 spans 15 residues. Trimming removed 3 bases at V and 4 bases at J, with 12 bases between. Looked up from germline, CDR1 is SGHTA and CDR2 is FQGNSA. CDR3 amino acids: CASSFSGVITGELFF. DNA of the CDR3: TGTGCCAGCAGCTTTTCGGGGGTTATCACCGGGGAGCTGTTTTTT.

J is TRBJ2-3 and V is TRBV4-3; D is perhaps TRBD1 (5 bases). The germline V gene encodes CDR1 LGHNA and CDR2 YSLEER. The length of the CDR3 is 15 residues. Deletions cut 1 base from V and 1 base from J, with 9 bases between. The CDR3 loop reads CASSQVGAGTDTQYF. The CDR3 DNA reads TGCGCCAGCAGCCAAGTAGGGGCCGGCACAGATACGCAGTATTTT.

By its share, this clone is medium-sized. The J gene is TRBJ1-1, the V gene TRBV9, with 10 bases that match TRBD1. Germline assignment: CDR1 SGDLS and CDR2 YYNGEE. This CDR3 has 18 residues. The ends lost 0 bases at V and 7 bases at J; junction bases unmatched: 15. The CDR3 bases are TGTGCCAGCAGCGTAGATCCTTACCGGGACAGGGGAAAGATTGAAGCTTTCTTT. Its protein is CASSVDPYRDRGKIEAFF. The whole variable domain, filled in from reference TRBV9 and TRBJ1-1, reads DSGVTQTPKHLITATGQRVTLRCSPRSGDLSVYWYQQSLDQGLQFLIQYYNGEERAKGNILERFSAQQFPDLHSELNLSSLELGDSALYFCASSVDPYRDRGKIEAFFGQGTRLTVV.

In regard to this clone: No conserved phenylalanine or tryptophan ends this CDR3, so it is likely a read error. The rearrangement links TRBV7-9 to TRBJ1-2; 7 nucleotides match TRBD1. The CDR3 runs 11 residues. Germline V lookup: CDR1 SEHNR, CDR2 FQNEAQ (reference sequence). Trimming cost V 5 bases and J 10 bases; bases outside gene matches: 4. The DNA of the CDR3 is TGTGCCAGCAGCGACAGGGCCTCCTACACCCTC. Encoded protein: CASSDRASYTL.

The chain has TRBV9 and TRBJ2-3, with D hard to call. With 2 bases removed from V and 7 bases from J, the gap between germline ends came to 8 bases. Germline V CDR1 and CDR2: SGDLS, YYNGEE. The CDR3 runs to 12 residues. CDR3 in amino acids: CASSVYGYTQYF. The DNA for the CDR3 is TGTGCCAGCAGCGTCTACGGTTATACGCAGTATTTT.

The chain is built from TRBV6-4 and TRBJ1-1; D might be TRBD1 (6 bases). Trimming removed 5 bases at V and 1 base at J, with 14 bases between. The germline V gene encodes CDR1 MRHNA and CDR2 SNTAGT. CDR3 length: 15 amino acids. As DNA, the CDR3 is TGTGCCAGCAGTAAAGGGGGACGTCAGAACACTGAAGCTTTCTTT. It specifies CASSKGGRQNTEAFF.

This rearrangement joins TRBV6-1 to TRBJ2-2; 9 nucleotides match TRBD1. Germline CDR1 is MNHNS and CDR2 is SASEGT. Trimming took 8 bases from V and 3 from J; bases not matched to a gene: 4. This CDR3 spans 14 amino acids. The CDR3 loop is CASRRDRDTGELFF. The CDR3 bases are TGTGCCAGCCGCCGGGACAGGGACACCGGGGAGCTGTTTTTT.

The J gene is TRBJ1-4, the V gene TRBV15, with TRBD1 matching 8 bases. Germline assignment: CDR1 LNHNV and CDR2 YYDKDF (reference sequence). The ends lost 1 base at V and 3 bases at J; junction bases unmatched: 10. This CDR3 contains 18 residues. The CDR3 here is CATSRGQGWGAPNEKLFF. The CDR3 DNA sequence: TGTGCCACCAGCAGAGGACAGGGGTGGGGGGCACCTAATGAAAAACTGTTTTTT.

This rearrangement joins TRBV10-3 to TRBJ1-5, with TRBD1 matching 7 bases. After removal of 5 bases from V and 0 bases from J, the junction contained 4 bases not matched to a gene. This CDR3 is built from 15 residues. CDR1 and CDR2 from the germline V gene are ENHRY and SYGVKD. The CDR3 coding sequence is TGTGCCATCAGTTCAGGGACAGATAGCAATCAGCCCCAGCATTTT. The encoded protein is CAISSGTDSNQPQHF.

The chain has TRBV11-2 and TRBJ1-1; D is undetermined. Trimming left V 5 bases short and J 0 bases short, with 7 bases between. CDR1 SGHAT and CDR2 FQNNGV come from the germline V gene. The CDR3 covers 13 residues. The CDR3, as DNA: TGTGCCAGCAGCCCAAGCCTGAACACTGAAGCTTTCTTT. It translates to CASSPSLNTEAFF.

V gene TRBV12-5 combines with J gene TRBJ1-4; no clear D gene. The CDR3 covers 12 residues. Germline V gene sequence: CDR1 LGHNT, CDR2 FRNRAP. Trimming cost V 2 bases and J 13 bases, with 11 bases left between them. The CDR3 spells CASGLTPEGLFF. For the CDR3, the DNA is TGTGCTAGTGGTTTGACCCCGGAGGGACTGTTTTTT.

In DNA, the CDR3 is TGCGCCAGCAGCTTGGGAGGTGGGCCCCAGCATTTT. This sequence encodes CASSLGGGPQHF. The chain uses TRBV5-1 and TRBJ1-5; no clear D. The germline V and J ends were trimmed by 0 bases and 9 bases, with 7 bases remaining between them. The CDR3 spans 12 residues. Germline V CDR1 and CDR2: SGHRS, YFSETQ.

This clone was seen a few times. The genes are TRBV7-2 and TRBJ1-5; no reliable D call. This CDR3 has 13 amino acids. Germline lookup yields CDR1 SGHTA and CDR2 FQGNSA. V was cut by 1 base and J by 7 bases, with 8 bases left in between. The CDR3 region is CASSLERLQPQHF. The CDR3, as DNA: TGTGCCAGCAGCTTAGAGCGTCTGCAGCCCCAGCATTTT.

The chain links TRBV9 to TRBJ2-2; 9 positions agree with TRBD1. CDR1 and CDR2 from the germline V gene are SGDLS and YYNGEE. Germline trimming cut 1 base from V and 5 bases from J; bases unmatched to any gene: 6. This CDR3 region has 16 residues. CDR3 nucleotides: TGTGCCAGCAGCGTAAATATGGACAGGGGTACCGGGGAGCTGTTTTTT. Its translation: CASSVNMDRGTGELFF.

The rearrangement uses TRBV4-3 and TRBJ1-2; 10 nucleotides agree with TRBD1. The CDR3 length is 15 residues. The V and J ends lost 1 base and 5 bases, in that order; junction bases with no gene match: 4. CDR1 and CDR2 from the germline V gene are LGHNA and YSLEER. Written as DNA, the CDR3 is TGCGCCAGCAGCCAAGGCCAGGACAGGGGGTATGGCTACACCTTC. Its translation: CASSQGQDRGYGYTF.

This chain links TRBV5-1 with TRBJ2-3; 8 nucleotides match TRBD2. Losses at the gene ends were 1 base for V and 3 bases for J; bases not matched to a gene: 7. Per the germline V gene, CDR1 is SGHRS and CDR2 is YFSETQ. This CDR3 region has 16 residues. The CDR3: CASSLFIRGGTDTQYF. DNA of the CDR3: TGCGCCAGCAGCTTGTTCATACGGGGGGGAACAGATACGCAGTATTTT.

J is TRBJ1-2 and V is TRBV6-4; a weak D match, TRBD1 (5 bases). The germline V and J ends were trimmed by 6 bases and 0 bases, with 8 bases remaining between them. CDR3 length: 13 amino acids. CDR1 MRHNA and CDR2 SNTAGT come from the germline V gene. The CDR3 spells CASRDNTNYGYTF. In DNA form, the CDR3 reads TGTGCCAGCAGGGACAACACTAACTATGGCTACACCTTC.

The chain recombines TRBV7-2 with TRBJ2-7, with D maybe TRBD2 (6 bases). Germline V gene lookup returns CDR1 SGHTA and CDR2 FQGNSA. The CDR3 contains 13 residues. The V gene lost 2 bases and the J gene lost 3 bases, with 8 bases spanning the gap. The CDR3 loop is CASSLLASYEQYF. The CDR3 coding sequence is TGTGCCAGCAGCTTACTAGCGAGCTACGAGCAGTACTTC.

The chain joins TRBV6-5 to TRBJ2-3, with a weak D call TRBD2 (5 bases). V was shortened by 4 bases and J by 0 bases, with 14 bases between the two germline ends. CDR3 length: 16 residues. The germline V gene has CDR1 MNHEY and CDR2 SVGAGI. CDR3 in DNA: TGTGCCAGCAGTTCCAACGGACTGGATAGCACAGATACGCAGTATTTT. Amino acid sequence: CASSSNGLDSTDTQYF.

This chain uses TRBV7-9 with TRBJ1-1, with D hard to call. The germline CDR1 and CDR2 sequences are SEHNR and FQNEAQ (reference sequence). Trimming cost V 4 bases and J 3 bases, with 9 bases left between them. The CDR3 sequence is 13 residues long. The CDR3 nucleotides read TGTGCCAGCAGCTCCGTCGACTACACTGAAGCTTTCTTT. Amino acid sequence: CASSSVDYTEAFF.

This clone was counted a few times. The rearrangement joins TRBV4-3 to TRBJ2-5; 10 nucleotides agree with TRBD1. Germline loops: CDR1 LGHNA, CDR2 YSLEER. Trimming took 2 bases from V and 4 from J; bases not matched to a gene: 10. The CDR3 is made up of 17 amino acids. CDR3 loop: CASSQSRQGAGGETQYF. CDR3 nucleotides: TGCGCCAGCAGCCAATCGCGACAGGGGGCAGGAGGAGAGACCCAGTACTTC.

The chain is built from TRBV15 and TRBJ1-4; TRBD1 might be the D (5 bases). The V end lost 1 base, the J end lost 8 bases, and 17 bases lay between the germline ends. CDR1 LNHNV and CDR2 YYDKDF come from the germline V gene (reference sequence). This CDR3 comprises 16 residues. CDR3 DNA: TGTGCCACCAGCAGAGGCCCCGACGCGGGGCTAGAAAAACTGTTTTTT. Translating gives CATSRGPDAGLEKLFF.

J is TRBJ2-5 and V is TRBV12-2; whether TRBD2, the table's D call, matches the DNA was not checked. TRBV12-2 is assigned pseudogene status. CDR3 length: 18 amino acids. The CDR3 coding sequence is TGTGCAAGTCGCTTAGGATTGGGGGGACCGTTGTACCAAGAGACCCAGTACTTC. Protein sequence: CASRLGLGGPLYQETQYF.

The V and J genes are TRBV5-1 and TRBJ1-2; weak D call: TRBD1 (5 bases). V lost 0 bases and J 8 bases, leaving 8 bases between the germline ends. This CDR3 is built from 12 residues. Germline-derived CDR1 and CDR2 are SGHRS and YFSETQ. As DNA, the CDR3 is TGCGCCAGCAGCTTGGGGGGGGACGGCTACACCTTC. Protein sequence: CASSLGGDGYTF.

V gene TRBV11-3 combines with J gene TRBJ2-5, with D tentatively TRBD2 (6 bases). V dropped 5 bases and J dropped 7 bases, with 14 bases sitting between them. This CDR3 has 13 amino acids. Germline V gene data show CDR1 as SGHNT and CDR2 as YENEEA. Here the CDR3 reads CASSERGGVTQYF. DNA of the CDR3: TGTGCCAGCAGCGAGAGGGGCGGGGTGACCCAGTACTTC.